This entry concerns a single T cell receptor (beta chain). This CDR3 contains 13 residues. V was shortened by 7 bases and J by 4 bases, with 11 bases between the two germline ends. Germline assignment: CDR1 SNHLY and CDR2 FYNNEI. Sequencing was performed with immunoSEQ multiplex PCR; in TCRdb, only in-frame clones are kept and a portion is missing. The table includes fewer than 65,000 clones, around 93% detected once. The record originates from a study of blood T cell repertoires in COVID-19. The chain combines TRBV2 with TRBJ1-3, with D maybe TRBD1 (5 bases). Sequencing used peripheral blood. The source of this sequence is a woman aged 60-75 years with active or convalescent COVID-19. The DNA for the CDR3 is TGTGCCAGCACGACAGATGACGGAAACACCATATATTTT. The encoded protein is CASTTDDGNTIYF.